This TCR beta chain was profiled in a study of T-cell reconstitution after alpha-beta-depleted transplantation in children. This clonotype was seen a few times. The authors prepared the TCRbeta library with unique molecular identifiers. Each CDR3 protein gets one entry after TCRdb re-called the PCR reads with MiXCR. The sample records a few hundred thousand distinct CDR3 sequences, roughly 9.5% being singletons. Source: PBMCs from the stem cell graft donor, taken from the stem cell graft. The sequence derives from a human donor who donated a stem cell graft to a child with SCID.

CDR3 in amino acids: CASSLQSYLGNTQYF. DNA of the CDR3: TGTGCCAGCAGTTTACAGTCCTACTTAGGGAATACGCAGTATTTT. V gene TRBV27 combines with J gene TRBJ2-3; D is unclear. This CDR3 contains 15 residues. The V and J ends lost 2 bases and 7 bases respectively, with 16 bases between them. CDR1 is MNHEY, CDR2 SMNVEV, per germline (reference sequence).